The clone carrying this TCR beta chain was found a few times. The data were obtained in a study of identical twins. TCRdb reprocessed the 5' RACE reads with MiXCR, giving one entry per CDR3 protein. The table has about 530,000 distinct CDR3 sequences, approximately 20% seen once; the top ten hold around 0.47%. The V and J ends lost 8 bases and 4 bases, in that order; junction bases with no gene match: 6. The CDR3 length is 13 residues. Germline V gives CDR1 SNHLY, CDR2 FYNNEI. These records were also assigned to another study, of yellow fever vaccine responses in identical twins. This second study notes: Vaccine-induced T cell responses in twins were reportedly observed to appear partly convergent, partly personalized.

Material: CD4+ T cells sorted from blood. This chain connects TRBV2 to TRBJ2-7; 9 positions match TRBD1. The clonotype comes from a woman younger than 30 in good health. CDR3: CASERDRDYEQYF. Written as DNA, the CDR3 is TGTGCCAGCGAACGGGACAGGGATTACGAGCAGTACTTC.